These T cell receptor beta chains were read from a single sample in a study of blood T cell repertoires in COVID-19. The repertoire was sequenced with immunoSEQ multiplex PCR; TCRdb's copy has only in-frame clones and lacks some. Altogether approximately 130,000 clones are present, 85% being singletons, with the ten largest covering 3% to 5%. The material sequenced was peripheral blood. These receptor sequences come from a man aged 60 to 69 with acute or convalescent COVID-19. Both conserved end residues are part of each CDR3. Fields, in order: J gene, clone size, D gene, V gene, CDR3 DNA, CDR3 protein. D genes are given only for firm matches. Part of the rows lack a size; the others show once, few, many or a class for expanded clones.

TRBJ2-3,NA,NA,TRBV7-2,TGTGCCAGCAGCTTAGCTTCGTCGGGTCAGTATTTT,CASSLASSGQYF
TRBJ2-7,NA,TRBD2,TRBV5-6,TGTGCCAGCACCTTCACTAGCGGCGCCTACGAGCAGTACTTC,CASTFTSGAYEQYF
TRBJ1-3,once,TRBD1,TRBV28,TGTGCCAGCAGTACCGGACAGGGGGCTACCACTATCTCTGGAAACACCATATATTTT,CASSTGQGATTISGNTIYF
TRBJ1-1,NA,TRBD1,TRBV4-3,TGCGCCAGCAGCCGCACAGGGGGGGCTGAAGCTTTCTTT,CASSRTGGAEAFF
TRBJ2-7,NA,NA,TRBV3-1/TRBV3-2,TGTGCCAGCAGCCCAAGGGAGGGGGGCCACGAGCAGTACTTC,CASSPREGGHEQYF
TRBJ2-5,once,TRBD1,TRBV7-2,TGTGCCAGCAGCTTCCAATCCGGGACAGGGAGAGAGACCCAGTACTTC,CASSFQSGTGRETQYF
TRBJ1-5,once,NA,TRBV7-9,TGTGCCAGCAGCAGCGACCCGGATCAGCCCCAGCATTTT,CASSSDPDQPQHF
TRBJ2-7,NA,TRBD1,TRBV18,TGTGCCAGCTCACCACAAGGGACAGGGAGCTCCTACGAGCAGTACTTC,CASSPQGTGSSYEQYF
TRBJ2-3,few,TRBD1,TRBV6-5,TGTGCCAGCAAGAACCGGGACAGGGGAGATACGCAGTATTTT,CASKNRDRGDTQYF
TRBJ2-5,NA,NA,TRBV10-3,TGTGCCATCAGCAAAGACAGACAGCAAGAGACCCAGTACTTC,CAISKDRQQETQYF
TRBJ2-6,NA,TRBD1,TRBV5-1,TGCGCCAGCAGCTTGGGTGGGACAGGGGCTTCTGGGGCCAACGTCCTGACTTTC,CASSLGGTGASGANVLTF
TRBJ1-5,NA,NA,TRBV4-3,TGCGCCAGCAGCAATAGATTCCAGGGGAATCAGCCCCAGCATTTT,CASSNRFQGNQPQHF
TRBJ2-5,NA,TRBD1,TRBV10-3,TGTGCCACAGGGGACAGGGCCCAAGAGACCCAGTACTTC,CATGDRAQETQYF